This record covers a single T cell receptor beta chain. The source of the sample is a study of blood T cells in healthy people across ages. The use of a sample-barcoded 5' primer and a J-beta primer mix characterized a second PCR of 7 to 11 cycles. From the 5' RACE reads, TCRdb called clonotypes with MiXCR, one entry per CDR3 protein. The sample shows about 760,000 distinct CDR3 sequences, 20% to 25% of them seen only once. Deletions cut 4 bases from V and 2 bases from J, with 11 bases between. The germline CDR1 and CDR2 sequences are ENHRY and SYGVKD. The CDR3 has 14 amino acids. These records were also assigned to another study, of T cells of mothers and their children. As that study records: The donors comprised a handful of children and their three healthy Caucasian mothers. No T cell clones of persistent microchimeric origin were detected.

The chain carries TRBV10-3 and TRBJ2-5; TRBD2 is a possible D gene (6 bases). The TCR was taken from a boy aged 10-17 years in good health. The sequencing input was blood. The CDR3 sequence: CAISGGTEQETQYF. CDR3 DNA: TGTGCCATCAGTGGAGGGACTGAACAAGAGACCCAGTACTTC.